This TCR beta chain was observed in a study of blood T cell repertoires in COVID-19. About the study: There were acute and convalescent COVID-19 samples, and they came from the United States, Italy and Spain. In each case, the material was cDNA or gDNA derived from T cells, B-cell-depleted T cells, or PBMCs.

Allocation to cohorts depended on clinical history reported by the participants. The repertoire was sequenced with immunoSEQ multiplex PCR; TCRdb's copy has only in-frame clones and lacks some. The sample shows approximately 350,000 clones, approximately 84% of them seen only once. From germline, CDR1 is MNHEY and CDR2 SMNVEV (reference sequence). The CDR3 length is 15 residues. V lost 3 bases to trimming and J lost 2 bases, with 10 bases between them. The rearrangement uses TRBV27 and TRBJ1-4; perhaps TRBD1 as D (6 bases). The sequencing sample was made of PBMCs or T cells enriched from blood (not recorded which). This clonotype was sampled from a woman aged 25 to 39 who had recovered from COVID-19. CDR3 sequence reads: CASSFTTGTNEKLFF. The CDR3 DNA follows: TGTGCCAGCAGTTTCACGACAGGTACTAATGAAAAACTGTTTTTT.